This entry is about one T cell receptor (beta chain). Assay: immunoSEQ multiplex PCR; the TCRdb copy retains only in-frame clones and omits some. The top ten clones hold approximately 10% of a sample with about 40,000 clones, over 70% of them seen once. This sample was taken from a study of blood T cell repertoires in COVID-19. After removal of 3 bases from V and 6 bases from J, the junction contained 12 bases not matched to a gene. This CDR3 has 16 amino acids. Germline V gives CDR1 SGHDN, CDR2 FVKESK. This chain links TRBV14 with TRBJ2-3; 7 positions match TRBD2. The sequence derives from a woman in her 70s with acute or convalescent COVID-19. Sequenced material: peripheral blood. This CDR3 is CASSQFPAGNHDTQYF. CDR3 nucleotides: TGTGCCAGCAGCCAGTTTCCAGCGGGAAATCACGATACGCAGTATTTT.